This is a list of T cell receptor beta chains from one sample in a study of blood T cell repertoires in COVID-19. TCRdb's copy holds only in-frame clones and misses some; the assay was immunoSEQ multiplex PCR. The top ten hold around 2% of the sample, which has 250,000 to 300,000 clones, more than 70% seen once. Material for sequencing was PBMCs or T cells enriched from blood (not recorded which). The receptors were gathered from a woman aged 55-70 years in a cohort exposed to, infected with or recovered from COVID-19 (not recorded which). CDR3s include the opening cysteine and the closing phenylalanine or tryptophan. D genes are given only for firm matches. Clone size, where shown, is once, few, many, or a class for clones that have expanded.

.	TRBJ2-1	TRBV11-3	TRBD1	TGTGCCAGCAGCAAGGACAGGGGAAACTACAATGAGCAGTTCTTC	CASSKDRGNYNEQFF
.	TRBJ2-1	TRBV5-6	.	TGTGCCAGCAGCTTGCCACACTCCTACAATGAGCAGTTCTTC	CASSLPHSYNEQFF
.	TRBJ1-5	TRBV7-8	.	TGTGCCAGCAGCTTAGGGCAGGGTAGCAATCAGCCCCAGCATTTT	CASSLGQGSNQPQHF
once	TRBJ1-5	TRBV7-2	.	TGTGCCAGCAGCGAACAGGGTTATCAGCCCCAGCATTTT	CASSEQGYQPQHF
once	TRBJ2-7	TRBV12-1	.	TGTGCCAGCAGCCCGTCCGGGACAGCCACGGACGAGCAGTACTTC	CASSPSGTATDEQYF
once	TRBJ1-1	TRBV30	TRBD1	TGTGCCTGGAGCAGGACAGGGGGCGCTGGGGAAGCTTTCTTT	CAWSRTGGAGEAFF
.	TRBJ2-2	TRBV30	.	TGTGCCTGGAGCGATTTTACCCGGGACACCGGGGAGCTGTTTTTT	CAWSDFTRDTGELFF
.	TRBJ1-3	TRBV4-1	.	TGCGCCAGCAGCCAAGAAGAGGGTCTCTCTGGAAACACCATATATTTT	CASSQEEGLSGNTIYF
.	TRBJ1-5	TRBV3-1/TRBV3-2	.	TGTGCCAGCAGCCAAGAACAAAATCAGCCCCAGCATTTT	CASSQEQNQPQHF
.	TRBJ2-5	TRBV5-1	.	TGCGCCAGCAGCTTGGTGATCAGGGAGACCCAGTACTTC	CASSLVIRETQYF
.	TRBJ1-2	TRBV3-1/TRBV3-2	.	TGTGCCAGCAGCCACCCTCGTATCTCCGGTTTCCTCTATGGCTACACCTTC	CASSHPRISGFLYGYTF
.	TRBJ1-2	TRBV2	.	TGTGCCAGCAGTGGGGACTCGCAACTCTATGGCTACACCTTC	CASSGDSQLYGYTF
.	TRBJ1-2	TRBV19	TRBD1	TGTGCCAGCATCGAGACAGGGAAAGCTAACTATGGCTACACCTTC	CASIETGKANYGYTF
.	TRBJ2-1	TRBV11-2	TRBD2	TGTGCCAGCAGCTATTGGGGGGGGGCCTACAATGAGCAGTTCTTC	CASSYWGGAYNEQFF
.	TRBJ2-5	TRBV7-8	TRBD1	TGTGCCAGCAGCGAAGACAGGGCGGTTTGGGAGACCCAGTACTTC	CASSEDRAVWETQYF
.	TRBJ2-2	TRBV6-4	TRBD1	TGTGCCAGCAGCGAGGGACAGCAAACCGGGGAGCTGTTTTTT	CASSEGQQTGELFF
.	TRBJ2-1	TRBV5-1	TRBD2	TGCGCCAGCAGCTTAGGACTAGCGGGAAAAAATGAGCAGTTCTTC	CASSLGLAGKNEQFF
once	TRBJ2-1	TRBV10-2	.	TGCGCCAGCAGTGCCCCGTACAATGAGCAGTTCTTC	CASSAPYNEQFF
few	TRBJ2-5	TRBV7-2	TRBD1	TGTGCCAGCAGCTCCCGACAGGGTTGGGAGACCCAGTACTTC	CASSSRQGWETQYF
.	TRBJ2-7	TRBV30	TRBD1	TGTGCCTGGAGTGGGGGACAGGCCTCCTACGAGCAGTACTTC	CAWSGGQASYEQYF
.	TRBJ2-7	TRBV4-3	TRBD1	TGCGCCAGCAGCCAAGAAGGGATGGACAGGGGCTACGAGCAGTACTTC	CASSQEGMDRGYEQYF
.	TRBJ2-7	TRBV10-3	.	TGTGCCACCATGGCCCTCTACGAGCAGTACTTC	CATMALYEQYF
.	TRBJ2-1	TRBV7-3	TRBD2	TGTGCCAGCAGCTTAGCGGGAGGTAACCCCTACAATGAGCAGTTCTTC	CASSLAGGNPYNEQFF
.	TRBJ1-4	TRBV27	.	TGTGCCAGCAGCCGTCTAACTAATGAAAAACTGTTTTTT	CASSRLTNEKLFF
.	TRBJ2-2	TRBV7-6	.	TGTGCCAGCAGTCGAACAGGGTCTTCGAACACCGGGGAGCTGTTTTTT	CASSRTGSSNTGELFF
few	TRBJ1-5	TRBV16	TRBD1	TGTGCCAGCAGCCATAAACAGGGGGGGTTCCAGCCCCAGCATTTT	CASSHKQGGFQPQHF
.	TRBJ1-5	TRBV5-1	TRBD1	TGCGCCAGCAGCTCCGGGACAGGGACCAATCAGCCCCAGCATTTT	CASSSGTGTNQPQHF
.	TRBJ1-2	TRBV5-5	TRBD1	TGTGCCAGCAGCTCGACAGGGGAGGGCGGCTACACCTTC	CASSSTGEGGYTF
once	TRBJ2-2	TRBV21-1	.	TGTGCCAGCAGGTACAGGGCCGGGGAGCTGTTTTTT	CASRYRAGELFF
.	TRBJ2-1	TRBV21-1	.	TGTGCCATTCCGGGACAGGGCTCTCATGAGCAGTTCTTC	CAIPGQGSHEQFF
.	TRBJ2-5	TRBV28	TRBD2	TGTGCCAGCAGTTTTTCCCTTTTACTAGCGGGTTCGTCCGAGACCCAGTACTTC	CASSFSLLLAGSSETQYF
.	TRBJ1-4	TRBV4-3	.	TGCGCCAGCAGCCAAGATTATCATGAAAAACTGTTTTTT	CASSQDYHEKLFF
.	TRBJ1-6	TRBV7-6	TRBD1	TGTGCCAGCACCGATTTCCGAAGGACAGGGATCTATAATTCACCCCTCCACTTT	CASTDFRRTGIYNSPLHF
few	TRBJ2-7	TRBV30	.	TGTGCCTGGAGTACAGGGCGCTACGAGCAGTACTTC	CAWSTGRYEQYF
.	TRBJ1-5	TRBV5-6	.	TGTGCCAGCAGCTTGTATAGCAATCAGCCCCAGCATTTT	CASSLYSNQPQHF
.	TRBJ2-2	TRBV6-6	TRBD1	TGTGCCAGCAGACCGCACCGGGACAGGGGGACCGGGGAGCTGTTTTTT	CASRPHRDRGTGELFF
few	TRBJ2-7	TRBV6-5	TRBD2	TGTGCCAGCGGGAGCGGGAGGGGGACCTACGAGCAGTACTTC	CASGSGRGTYEQYF
.	TRBJ1-3	TRBV5-1	TRBD1	TGCGCCAGCAGCCTAGGGACAGACTCTGGAAACACCATATATTTT	CASSLGTDSGNTIYF
.	TRBJ2-7	TRBV27	TRBD2	TGTGCCAGCAGTTCCCCTATAGCGGGAGGGTCCCGCGAGCAGTACTTC	CASSSPIAGGSREQYF
.	TRBJ2-6	TRBV28	TRBD1	TGTGCCAGCAGTACGGGGACAGCCTACTATACTGGGGCCAACGTCCTGACTTTC	CASSTGTAYYTGANVLTF
.	TRBJ2-2	TRBV7-3	.	TGTGCCAGCAGCTTAGATCGCAGTTCGGGCGGGGAGCTGTTTTTT	CASSLDRSSGGELFF
.	TRBJ2-1	TRBV2	TRBD2	TGTGCCAGCGCCACGGGACTAGGGAATGAGCAGTTCTTC	CASATGLGNEQFF
.	TRBJ1-3	TRBV9	.	TGTGCCAGCAGCGTAGAGGGGGTAGGGGGCTCTGGAAACACCATATATTTT	CASSVEGVGGSGNTIYF
.	TRBJ2-5	TRBV5-1	TRBD2	TGCGCCAGCAGCTTCACTAGCGGTTCTAGGGAGACCCAGTACTTC	CASSFTSGSRETQYF
.	TRBJ2-7	TRBV20-1	TRBD2	TGCAGTGCTAGTATAGGGTCTAGCGGGAGGATATACGAGCAGTACTTC	CSASIGSSGRIYEQYF